The next 17 T cell receptor beta chains were all read from a single sample in a study of blood T cell repertoires in COVID-19 (dated by TCRdb to the early 2020s). Preparation of the library involved the immunoSEQ multiplex PCR assay. TCRdb took this table from immuneACCESS and kept in-frame rearrangements with V and J called. Such tables lack part of the clones; where checked against another copy, unresolved V genes explain under half of the gap, and the rest is unexplained. The sample includes over 70,000 clones, with approximately 84% observed a single time. The ten largest clones add up to 25% to 30% of the sample. Sequenced: peripheral blood. The receptor source for this set is a human donor in a cohort sampled during active COVID-19.

The chain has TRBV5-5 and TRBJ2-3; TRBD2 is a possible D gene (5 bases). Germline V CDR1 and CDR2: SGHKS, YYEKEE (reference sequence). The CDR3 is 16 residues long. The V end lost 3 bases, the J end lost 2 bases, and 16 bases lay between the germline ends. This CDR3 is CASSYLGNGPTDTQYF. The CDR3, as DNA: TGTGCCAGCAGCTACCTCGGGAACGGCCCCACAGATACGCAGTATTTT.

The chain employs TRBV5-4 and TRBJ2-1; 10 positions agree with TRBD2. The V and J ends lost 3 bases and 4 bases, in that order; junction bases with no gene match: 4. Per germline, CDR1 SGHNT and CDR2 YYREEE (reference sequence). The CDR3 runs 15 residues. As DNA, the CDR3 is TGTGCCAGCAGCTCCCTAGCGGGGGCGTACAATGAGCAGTTCTTC. It codes for CASSSLAGAYNEQFF. The variable domain in full, completed from reference TRBV5-4 and TRBJ2-1, reads ETGVTQSPTHLIKTRGQQVTLRCSSQSGHNTVSWYQQALGQGPQFIFQYYREEENGRGNFPPRFSGLQFPNYSSELNVNALELDDSALYLCASSSLAGAYNEQFFGPGTRLTVL.

The CDR3 DNA reads as TGCGCCAGCAGCTTGTCCGGGGGGCTACTAACCGGGGAGCTGTTTTTT. Protein product: CASSLSGGLLTGELFF. This sequence joins TRBV5-1 and TRBJ2-2; possible D gene TRBD2, 7 bases. This CDR3 is built from 16 residues. The ends were cut back, 1 base at V and 5 bases at J, with 15 bases in the middle. Germline lookup yields CDR1 SGHRS and CDR2 YFSETQ.

The genes are TRBV6-6 and TRBJ2-7, with TRBD2 as a possible D gene (6 bases). The germline V gene has CDR1 MNHNY and CDR2 SVGAGI (reference sequence). V was clipped by 2 bases and J by 6 bases, with 20 bases between them. This CDR3 has 16 amino acids. The CDR3 nucleotides read TGTGCCAGCAGTTACACCGCCCCCTCAACTAGCACCGAGCAGTACTTC. Protein: CASSYTAPSTSTEQYF.

The chain has TRBV6-6 and TRBJ2-7, with a tentative D call TRBD2 (5 bases). V was shortened by 2 bases and J by 5 bases, with 13 bases between the two germline ends. The CDR3 loop spans 14 amino acids. CDR1 is MNHNY, CDR2 SVGAGI, per germline (reference sequence). The CDR3: CASSYALEAHEQYF. DNA of the CDR3: TGTGCCAGCAGTTACGCCCTGGAGGCCCACGAGCAGTACTTC.

This clone was seen only once. The J gene is TRBJ2-2, the V gene TRBV6-5, with TRBD1 as a possible D gene (5 bases). The V end lost 6 bases, the J end lost 0 bases, and 11 bases lay between the germline ends. CDR1 MNHEY and CDR2 SVGAGI come from the germline V gene. The CDR3 has 15 residues. In DNA, the CDR3 is TGTGCCAGCAGCACGACAGTACCGAACACCGGGGAGCTGTTTTTT. Protein product: CASSTTVPNTGELFF.

The rearrangement uses TRBV13 and TRBJ1-2, with D possibly being TRBD1 (6 bases). Trimming took off 5 bases at V and 3 bases at J, with 13 bases between the two ends. CDR3 length: 14 amino acids. Germline lookup yields CDR1 PRHDT and CDR2 FYEKMQ (reference sequence). CDR3 residues: CASSTRRGDYGYTF. CDR3 DNA sequence: TGTGCCAGCAGCACCCGCAGGGGCGACTATGGCTACACCTTC.

This rearrangement joins TRBV6-5 to TRBJ1-6; TRBD1 matches 9 bases. Germline loops: CDR1 MNHEY, CDR2 SVGAGI. V trimming: 0 bases; J trimming: 8 bases; junction bases outside the gene matches: 2. There are 15 residues in the CDR3. The CDR3 DNA is TGTGCCAGCAGTTACTCGCACAGGGGGCATTCACCCCTCCACTTT. Its protein product is CASSYSHRGHSPLHF.

This rearrangement joins TRBV12-5 to TRBJ1-5; 8 bases line up with TRBD1. CDR3 length: 14 amino acids. The trim removed 3 bases at V and 6 bases at J, leaving 4 bases unmatched. Germline CDR1 reads LGHNT; CDR2 reads FRNRAP. As DNA, the CDR3 is TGTGCTAGTGGTTTCTCAGGGGGCGGTCAGCCCCAGCATTTT. This gives the protein CASGFSGGGQPQHF.

V usage is TRBV5-6 and J usage is TRBJ1-1; 7 bases align to TRBD1. V lost 4 bases to trimming and J lost 0 bases; unmatched junction nucleotides: 12. This CDR3 has 17 residues. CDR1 and CDR2 from the germline V gene are SGHDT and YYEEEE. CDR3 sequence: CASSRGGLLLMNTEAFF. The CDR3 DNA reads as TGTGCCAGCAGCCGAGGGGGCCTTCTCTTAATGAACACTGAAGCTTTCTTT.

The chain couples TRBV5-8 to TRBJ2-1; the match to TRBD1 covers 7 bases. There are 14 residues in the CDR3. Germline loops: CDR1 SGHTS, CDR2 YDEGEE. After removal of 6 bases from V and 2 bases from J, the junction contained 5 bases not matched to a gene. The CDR3 sequence is CASNNRGPYNEQFF. CDR3 bases: TGTGCCAGCAATAACAGGGGCCCCTACAATGAGCAGTTCTTC.

Ten or more counts support this clone. The chain uses TRBV14 and TRBJ2-1; TRBD1 might be the D (5 bases). Germline V gives CDR1 SGHDN, CDR2 FVKESK. The CDR3 spans 13 residues. Between the trimmed V and J ends, which lost 7 bases and 7 bases, there was a span of 14 bases. CDR3: CASNQVPGNEQFF. The CDR3 coding sequence is TGTGCCAGCAACCAGGTCCCAGGGAATGAGCAGTTCTTC.

The chain employs TRBV9 and TRBJ2-1; 12 bases match TRBD2. Germline assignment: CDR1 SGDLS and CDR2 YYNGEE. CDR3 size: 15 residues. V was clipped by 4 bases and J by 4 bases; unmatched bases: 3. The CDR3, as DNA: TGTGCCAGCAGCCCGACTAGCGGGGGTTACAATGAGCAGTTCTTC. Its translation: CASSPTSGGYNEQFF. Based on the CDR3 plus reference TRBV9 and TRBJ2-1, the full variable domain is DSGVTQTPKHLITATGQRVTLRCSPRSGDLSVYWYQQSLDQGLQFLIQYYNGEERAKGNILERFSAQQFPDLHSELNLSSLELGDSALYFCASSPTSGGYNEQFFGPGTRLTVL.

CDR3 DNA sequence: TGTGCCAGTAGTATAGATGGGTCAGGCGGAAACACCATATATTTT. It yields the protein CASSIDGSGGNTIYF. The chain uses TRBV19 and TRBJ1-3; D call uncertain. Germline V gene lookup returns CDR1 LNHDA and CDR2 SQIVND (reference sequence). The V end was cut by 0 bases, the J end by 4 bases, with 10 bases between. CDR3 size: 15 residues.

The rearrangement links TRBV5-4 to TRBJ1-5; no definite D call. V was pared by 0 bases and J by 4 bases, with 5 bases between. Germline CDR1 SGHNT, CDR2 YYREEE (reference sequence). The CDR3 sequence is 13 residues long. The CDR3 protein is CASSLDSNQPQHF. In nucleotides, the CDR3 is TGTGCCAGCAGCTTGGACTCGAATCAGCCCCAGCATTTT.

This clone has a handful of counts. The chain carries TRBV18 and TRBJ1-5; D ambiguous. Germline V gene sequence: CDR1 KGHSH, CDR2 LQKENI. V gave up 2 bases and J gave up 0 bases, with 14 bases separating them. The CDR3 runs to 17 residues. CDR3 amino acids: CASSPFNRVVSNQPQHF. The CDR3 bases are TGTGCCAGCTCACCATTCAACCGGGTGGTTAGCAATCAGCCCCAGCATTTT.

The chain carries TRBV28 and TRBJ1-6; 9 bases line up with TRBD1. V lost 2 bases, J lost 4 bases, and 3 bases stayed unmatched. Per the germline V gene, CDR1 is MDHEN and CDR2 is SYDVKM. CDR3 size: 16 residues. The DNA for the CDR3 is TGTGCCAGCAGTTTAAAGGGACAGGGATATAATTCACCCCTCCACTTT. Encoded protein: CASSLKGQGYNSPLHF.